The 22 T cell receptor beta chains presented below share a single source sample, sequenced in a study of chemoradiotherapy in HPV16-positive cancers. Only in-frame clones appear in the TCRdb table, and some are missing; sequencing was by immunoSEQ multiplex PCR. Counted here are around 30,000 clones, about nine tenths occurring once; the ten biggest clones make up roughly 3.7%. Sequences were derived from blood, sampled from a patient who underwent chemoradiotherapy. The receptors shown here come from a human donor with HPV-associated anogenital cancer.

V gene TRBV10-3 combines with J gene TRBJ1-1; 7 positions match TRBD1. Germline lookup yields CDR1 ENHRY and CDR2 SYGVKD. This CDR3 is built from 15 residues. V dropped 10 bases and J dropped 4; count of bases not matched to a gene: 15. The CDR3 loop is CATLPDRPLGTEAFF. The CDR3 DNA reads TGTGCCACCCTCCCGGACAGGCCTCTTGGCACTGAAGCTTTCTTT.

The chain couples TRBV7-8 to TRBJ2-5; 7 bases match TRBD1. Germline CDR1 SGHVS, CDR2 FQNEAQ. V dropped 5 bases and J dropped 5; count of bases not matched to a gene: 14. This CDR3 has 16 amino acids. CDR3 loop: CASSPRDRAYPETQYF. CDR3 sequence (DNA): TGTGCCAGCAGCCCCAGAGACAGGGCCTATCCGGAGACCCAGTACTTC.

The chain is built from TRBV4-1 and TRBJ2-1; 8 bases agree with TRBD2. V dropped 1 base and J dropped 3; count of bases not matched to a gene: 5. The CDR3 spans 16 residues. In germline, CDR1 is MGHRA, CDR2 YSYEKL. Written as DNA, the CDR3 is TGCGCCAGCAGCCAAGGGTCCGGGACTAGCTACAATGAGCAGTTCTTC. Translation gives CASSQGSGTSYNEQFF.

The chain uses TRBV7-9 and TRBJ2-5, with 8 nucleotides matching TRBD2. The V gene end was trimmed by 8 bases and the J gene end by 1 base; junction bases not matched to a gene: 0. The V gene's germline CDR1 is SEHNR and CDR2 FQNEAQ (reference sequence). The CDR3 is 12 amino acids. CDR3 DNA sequence: TGTGCCAGCGCGGGGGGCCAAGAGACCCAGTACTTC. Residues: CASAGGQETQYF.

The rearrangement joins TRBV6-1 to TRBJ2-6; the D is unclear. The CDR3 consists of 16 residues. The germline CDR1 and CDR2 sequences are MNHNS and SASEGT. V was trimmed by 1 base and J by 0 bases, leaving 7 bases between them. CDR3 in DNA: TGTGCCAGCAGTGAAGACGGTAGCTCTGGGGCCAACGTCCTGACTTTC. The encoded protein is CASSEDGSSGANVLTF.

In this sample, this clone turned up once. The chain links TRBV6-5 to TRBJ1-2; 7 positions agree with TRBD1. V gave up 4 bases and J gave up 2 bases; unmatched junction bases: 7. Germline V gene data show CDR1 as MNHEY and CDR2 as SVGAGI. This CDR3 contains 15 residues. The CDR3 loop is CASSFSGTANYGYTF. The CDR3, as DNA: TGTGCCAGCAGTTTCTCGGGGACAGCAAACTATGGCTACACCTTC.

The chain uses TRBV5-4 and TRBJ2-3; the match to TRBD2 covers 7 bases. There are 13 residues in the CDR3. The ends lost 0 bases at V and 5 bases at J; junction bases unmatched: 0. CDR1 SGHNT and CDR2 YYREEE come from the germline V gene (reference sequence). DNA of the CDR3: TGTGCCAGCAGCTTGGGCGGGAGAGATACGCAGTATTTT. This sequence encodes CASSLGGRDTQYF.

The gene calls are TRBV6-1 and TRBJ1-2, with D perhaps TRBD1 (6 bases). The CDR3 runs 14 residues. Germline-derived CDR1 and CDR2 are MNHNS and SASEGT. Trimming took off 2 bases at V and 6 bases at J, with 13 bases between the two ends. CDR3 sequence (DNA): TGTGCCAGCAGTGAATGGGGGGGGGCAAATGGCTACACCTTC. Translating gives CASSEWGGANGYTF.

This chain links TRBV2 with TRBJ1-4; 7 nucleotides agree with TRBD1. CDR3 length: 15 amino acids. CDR1 SNHLY and CDR2 FYNNEI come from the germline V gene. The trim removed 7 bases at V and 8 bases at J, leaving 13 bases unmatched. The CDR3 coding sequence is TGTGCCAGCACCCCAAAGGGGGCGGTAGAAGAAAAACTGTTTTTT. Residues: CASTPKGAVEEKLFF.

By share, this clone counts as medium-sized (0.01 to 0.1%). The chain recombines TRBV6-4 with TRBJ2-1; TRBD2 matches 11 bases. Germline V gene lookup returns CDR1 MRHNA and CDR2 SNTAGT. Trimming at V came to 0 bases and at J to 6 bases, leaving 1 base not matched to a gene. CDR3 length: 15 residues. CDR3 sequence reads: CASSDSSGGANEQFF. DNA of the CDR3: TGTGCCAGCAGTGACTCTAGCGGGGGGGCCAATGAGCAGTTCTTC.

V and J are TRBV25-1 and TRBJ2-3; unclear D gene. This CDR3 comprises 14 residues. Trimming shortened V by 4 bases and J by 2 bases, and 10 bases separated the two germline ends. In germline, CDR1 is MGHDK, CDR2 SYGVNS. CDR3 protein: CASSAAWVTDTQYF. DNA of the CDR3: TGTGCCAGCAGTGCCGCTTGGGTCACAGATACGCAGTATTTT.

The chain carries TRBV4-1 and TRBJ2-2, with 8 nucleotides matching TRBD2. From germline, CDR1 is MGHRA and CDR2 YSYEKL. V lost 1 base and J lost 6; bases outside the gene matches: 4. The CDR3 sequence is 15 residues long. The CDR3 nucleotides read TGCGCCAGCAGCCAAGGAACGGGGGGGGCCGGGGAGCTGTTTTTT. It specifies CASSQGTGGAGELFF.

This clone was counted a few times. This chain joins TRBV6-1 and TRBJ2-3; 11 bases agree with TRBD2. Germline CDR1 MNHNS, CDR2 SASEGT. CDR3 length: 15 residues. The trim removed 6 bases at V and 1 base at J, leaving 3 bases unmatched. The CDR3 bases are TGTGCCAGCAGAGTACTAGCGGGGGGCACAGATACGCAGTATTTT. Protein sequence: CASRVLAGGTDTQYF.

J is TRBJ1-1 and V is TRBV19; a weak D match, TRBD1 (6 bases). The CDR3 is made up of 13 amino acids. Per germline, CDR1 LNHDA and CDR2 SQIVND (reference sequence). Trimming cost V 10 bases and J 0 bases, with 12 bases left between them. CDR3 in amino acids: CATSGTMNTEAFF. Here the CDR3 DNA reads TGTGCCACGTCCGGGACAATGAACACTGAAGCTTTCTTT.

This clone was detected only a few times. This chain joins TRBV19 and TRBJ2-7; 8 bases map to TRBD1. With V trimmed by 5 bases and J by 1 base, 4 bases remained unmatched. CDR3 length: 14 residues. The germline CDR1 and CDR2 sequences are LNHDA and SQIVND (reference sequence). This CDR3 is CASSFRTGSYEQYF. CDR3 nucleotides: TGTGCCAGTAGTTTTCGGACAGGGTCCTACGAGCAGTACTTC.

This chain connects TRBV5-1 to TRBJ1-1, with D possibly matching TRBD1 (6 bases). The CDR3 has 14 residues. Per germline, CDR1 SGHRS and CDR2 YFSETQ. Deletions cut 4 bases from V and 1 base from J, with 11 bases between. CDR3 sequence: CASSPMTGNTEAFF. The CDR3 bases are TGCGCCAGCAGCCCTATGACAGGGAACACTGAAGCTTTCTTT.

V usage is TRBV28 and J usage is TRBJ2-7; D gene ambiguous. The CDR3 is 12 amino acids. Trimming removed 8 bases at V and 2 bases at J, with 10 bases between. Germline assignment: CDR1 MDHEN and CDR2 SYDVKM. The CDR3 spells CASGYRAYEQYF. The CDR3 DNA reads TGTGCCAGCGGATATCGGGCCTACGAGCAGTACTTC.

The V call is TRBV6-5, the J call TRBJ1-1; unclear D gene. Trimming removed 2 bases from V and 1 base from J, with 5 bases in between. CDR1 and CDR2 (germline): MNHEY, SVGAGI. The CDR3 runs 13 residues. The CDR3 DNA reads TGTGCCAGCAGTTACGCAGGGAACACTGAAGCTTTCTTT. Protein product: CASSYAGNTEAFF.

The chain combines TRBV10-3 with TRBJ2-1; D perhaps matches TRBD1 (5 bases). CDR1 and CDR2 from the germline V gene are ENHRY and SYGVKD. Trimming shortened V by 0 bases and J by 2 bases, and 11 bases separated the two germline ends. The CDR3 has 16 residues. The CDR3 loop reads CAISESRVGTYNEQFF. CDR3 coding DNA: TGTGCCATCAGTGAGTCCAGGGTGGGGACCTACAATGAGCAGTTCTTC.

The CDR3 protein is CASNPQGTGNYGYTF. The CDR3 bases are TGTGCCAGCAATCCTCAAGGCACAGGGAACTATGGCTACACCTTC. The V gene is TRBV9, the J gene TRBJ1-2; perhaps TRBD1 as D (6 bases). Germline-derived CDR1 and CDR2 are SGDLS and YYNGEE. With 6 bases removed from V and 2 bases from J, the gap between germline ends came to 17 bases. The CDR3 runs 15 residues. The full variable domain, rest sourced from reference TRBV9 and TRBJ1-2, is DSGVTQTPKHLITATGQRVTLRCSPRSGDLSVYWYQQSLDQGLQFLIQYYNGEERAKGNILERFSAQQFPDLHSELNLSSLELGDSALYFCASNPQGTGNYGYTFGSGTRLTVV.

V is TRBV5-4 and J is TRBJ2-7; the match to TRBD1 covers 11 bases. The junction had 8 bases not matched to a gene; V was cut back by 6 bases and J by 3 bases. The germline gives CDR1 SGHNT, CDR2 YYREEE (reference sequence). This CDR3 is 15 amino acids long. The CDR3 nucleotides are TGTGCCAGCACCGTACCCGGGACAGGGGGCTACGAGCAGTACTTC. This sequence encodes CASTVPGTGGYEQYF.

The chain couples TRBV15 to TRBJ1-2; 9 positions match TRBD1. V was clipped by 3 bases and J by 8 bases; unmatched bases: 10. CDR1 and CDR2 (germline): LNHNV, YYDKDF (reference sequence). This CDR3 has 15 residues. The CDR3 loop is CATSRERTGAHGYTF. The CDR3 DNA sequence: TGTGCCACCAGCAGGGAAAGGACAGGGGCTCACGGCTACACCTTC.